These 12 T cell receptor beta chains were sequenced from one sample in a study of blood T cell repertoires in COVID-19. Profiled with immunoSEQ multiplex PCR; TCRdb holds only in-frame clones, not every one. The sample includes about 200,000 clones, about 90% of them seen just once. Sequencing used peripheral blood. These receptors all stem from a man aged 18-30 years with active or convalescent COVID-19.

The chain is built from TRBV9 and TRBJ2-1, with D possibly matching TRBD2 (6 bases). Trimming pared 0 bases from V and 7 bases from J, leaving 11 bases between. Germline CDR1 is SGDLS and CDR2 is YYNGEE. The CDR3 has 14 residues. This CDR3 is CASSVGGSGNEQFF. The CDR3 DNA follows: TGTGCCAGCAGCGTAGGGGGAAGCGGGAATGAGCAGTTCTTC.

This clone was picked up one time. The V and J genes are TRBV19 and TRBJ1-1; D unresolved. The germline V gene has CDR1 LNHDA and CDR2 SQIVND (reference sequence). The CDR3 loop spans 17 amino acids. Trimming took 4 bases from V and 1 from J, leaving 19 bases between them. The CDR3 loop is CASSTPRFSERNTEAFF. As DNA, the CDR3 is TGTGCCAGTAGTACCCCTCGGTTCAGCGAAAGGAACACTGAAGCTTTCTTT.

This clone was counted only a few times. The rearrangement uses TRBV9 and TRBJ1-6; 9 positions agree with TRBD1. The CDR3 totals 15 residues. With V trimmed by 3 bases and J by 10 bases, 8 bases remained unmatched. Germline V CDR1 and CDR2: SGDLS, YYNGEE. This CDR3 reads CASSGLQGAKSPLHF. The CDR3 DNA reads TGTGCCAGCAGCGGACTACAGGGGGCGAAATCACCCCTCCACTTT.

CDR3 protein: CASSLSDRYEQYF. The DNA for the CDR3 is TGTGCCAGCTCACTATCGGACAGATACGAGCAGTACTTC. This chain links TRBV18 with TRBJ2-7, with D tentatively TRBD1 (6 bases). The CDR3 consists of 13 residues. Germline values: CDR1 KGHSH, CDR2 LQKENI. V was clipped by 4 bases and J by 4 bases, with 11 bases between them.

The chain employs TRBV3-1 (or the pseudogene TRBV3-2) and TRBJ2-1; 8 bases map to TRBD2. Germline lookup yields CDR1 LGHDT and CDR2 YNNKEL (reference sequence). The CDR3 sequence is 18 residues long. V trimming: 1 base; J trimming: 1 base; junction bases outside the gene matches: 9. The CDR3 protein is CASSQGVSGALSYNEQFF. As DNA, the CDR3 is TGTGCCAGCAGCCAAGGGGTTAGCGGGGCCCTTTCCTACAATGAGCAGTTCTTC.

The chain carries TRBV18 and TRBJ2-5, with 12 nucleotides matching TRBD2. The CDR3 is made up of 16 amino acids. The V segment lost 5 bases and the J segment 5 bases; nucleotides outside the gene matches: 9. The germline V gene has CDR1 KGHSH and CDR2 LQKENI. The CDR3 protein is CASSSRTSGKWETQYF. The CDR3 DNA reads TGTGCCAGCTCATCAAGGACTAGCGGGAAATGGGAGACCCAGTACTTC.

The table lists this clone with a few counts. The J gene is TRBJ1-1, the V gene TRBV12-5; D is uncertain. Trimming left V 6 bases short and J 4 bases short, with 6 bases between. Germline assignment: CDR1 LGHNT and CDR2 FRNRAP. The CDR3 length is 11 residues. CDR3 residues: CASGISTEAFF. The DNA of the CDR3 is TGTGCTAGTGGAATATCCACTGAAGCTTTCTTT.

This clone was seen a few times. J is TRBJ2-1 and V is TRBV5-4; TRBD2 matches at 12 bases. In germline, CDR1 is SGHNT, CDR2 YYREEE (reference sequence). With V trimmed by 2 bases and J by 4 bases, 4 bases remained unmatched. This CDR3 comprises 16 residues. DNA of the CDR3: TGTGCCAGCAGCTTCCTAGCGGGGGGGCGGTACAATGAGCAGTTCTTC. Protein: CASSFLAGGRYNEQFF.

The chain uses TRBV19 and TRBJ2-1; 9 bases are a match to TRBD1. J was trimmed by 5 bases and V by 4 bases; bases with no gene match: 6. CDR1 and CDR2 (germline): LNHDA, SQIVND (reference sequence). The CDR3 spans 15 residues. For the CDR3, the DNA is TGTGCCAGTAGTAACCACCGGGACAGGGACAATGAGCAGTTCTTC. It yields the protein CASSNHRDRDNEQFF.

The chain is built from TRBV3-1 (or the pseudogene TRBV3-2) and TRBJ2-1, with 10 bases lining up with TRBD2. With V trimmed by 2 bases and J by 8 bases, 6 bases remained unmatched. The germline CDR1 and CDR2 sequences are LGHDT and YNNKEL (reference sequence). The CDR3 is made up of 15 amino acids. The CDR3 reads CASSQISGGTDEQFF. The CDR3 DNA reads as TGTGCCAGCAGCCAAATTAGCGGGGGGACGGATGAGCAGTTCTTC.

In its sample, this clone was seen a few times. V is TRBV6-5 and J is TRBJ2-7; 7 bases align to TRBD2. Germline V gene lookup returns CDR1 MNHEY and CDR2 SVGAGI. The CDR3 is made up of 14 amino acids. V shed 6 bases and J 3 bases; nucleotides not matched to a gene: 8. CDR3 sequence: CASRRTRSNYEQYF. As DNA, the CDR3 is TGTGCCAGCAGACGGACTAGATCGAACTACGAGCAGTACTTC.

The V call is TRBV18, the J call TRBJ2-3, with a weak D call TRBD2 (5 bases). Trimming stripped 3 bases from V and 0 bases from J, with 7 bases between. The CDR3 is 14 residues long. Looked up from germline, CDR1 is KGHSH and CDR2 is LQKENI. DNA of the CDR3: TGTGCCAGCTCACCCCGCGGGAGCACAGATACGCAGTATTTT. Residues: CASSPRGSTDTQYF.